The 26 T cell receptor beta chains below come from one sample, sequenced in a study of T cell repertoires in cytomegalovirus infection. TCRdb re-derived calls from the reads in MiXCR, one entry per CDR3 protein. Altogether about 450,000 distinct CDR3 sequences are present, about a third being singletons, with the ten largest covering roughly an eighth. Sequenced material: PBMCs. Receptors originate from a human donor in good health (CMV status not recorded). Some clones in this sample may be carry-over from other donors' samples.

This chain links TRBV6-2 or TRBV6-3 with TRBJ2-4; the match to TRBD1 covers 9 bases. V was clipped by 10 bases and J by 0 bases; unmatched bases: 16. Germline values: CDR1 MNHEY, CDR2 SVGEGT. The CDR3 runs to 18 residues. CDR3 region: CANHRGRLISIAKNIQYF. The CDR3 DNA follows: TGTGCCAATCACAGGGGGCGGCTCATATCAATAGCCAAAAACATTCAGTACTTC.

The table lists this clonotype with a few counts. This chain uses TRBV14 with TRBJ2-1, with 12 bases aligning to TRBD2. Germline lookup yields CDR1 SGHDN and CDR2 FVKESK. V shed 2 bases, J shed 0 bases, and the junction held 8 bases outside the gene matches. This CDR3 region has 19 residues. Written as DNA, the CDR3 is TGTGCCAGCAGCCAACGCGGACTAGCGGGGCTACCCTCCTACAATGAGCAGTTCTTC. This sequence encodes CASSQRGLAGLPSYNEQFF.

This clonotype was seen ten or more times. The rearrangement uses TRBV11-2 and TRBJ2-1; D remains ambiguous. Trimming shortened V by 5 bases and J by 4 bases, and 6 bases separated the two germline ends. Germline V lookup: CDR1 SGHAT, CDR2 FQNNGV. This CDR3 is built from 12 residues. The CDR3 DNA reads as TGTGCCAGCAGCCCACGTTACAATGAGCAGTTCTTC. It is translated as CASSPRYNEQFF.

There are a few counts of this clonotype. This sequence joins TRBV5-1 and TRBJ1-5; 8 nucleotides agree with TRBD1. This CDR3 spans 18 amino acids. Germline CDR1 SGHRS, CDR2 YFSETQ. V lost 2 bases, J lost 2 bases, and 12 bases stayed unmatched. CDR3 loop: CASSFNRGVVTGNQPQHF. CDR3 DNA sequence: TGCGCCAGCAGCTTTAACAGGGGGGTGGTTACGGGCAATCAGCCCCAGCATTTT. Full variable domain (rest looked up from reference TRBV5-1 and TRBJ1-5): KAGVTQTPRYLIKTRGQQVTLSCSPISGHRSVSWYQQTPGQGLQFLFEYFSETQRNKGNFPGRFSGRQFSNSRSEMNVSTLELGDSALYLCASSFNRGVVTGNQPQHFGDGTRLSIL.

This clonotype was observed many times. The chain joins TRBV28 to TRBJ1-5; D unclear. Trimming shortened V by 5 bases and J by 0 bases, and 14 bases separated the two germline ends. Germline V gene data show CDR1 as MDHEN and CDR2 as SYDVKM. The CDR3 spans 16 residues. CDR3 DNA sequence: TGTGCCAGCAGTCTACACAAAGGGCGTAGCAATCAGCCCCAGCATTTT. This gives the protein CASSLHKGRSNQPQHF.

This clonotype was counted only a few times. The chain carries TRBV7-9 and TRBJ1-1, with TRBD1 matching over 7 bases. The CDR3 is made up of 16 amino acids. Germline V gene sequence: CDR1 SEHNR, CDR2 FQNEAQ (reference sequence). V gave up 4 bases and J gave up 3 bases; unmatched junction bases: 11. The CDR3 region is CASSSRGGGGDTEAFF. The CDR3 DNA reads as TGTGCCAGCAGCTCCCGAGGAGGGGGCGGGGACACTGAAGCTTTCTTT. The variable domain in full, completed from reference TRBV7-9 and TRBJ1-1, reads DTGVSQNPRHKITKRGQNVTFRCDPISEHNRLYWYRQTLGQGPEFLTYFQNEAQLEKSRLLSDRFSAERPKGSFSTLEIQRTEQGDSAMYLCASSSRGGGGDTEAFFGQGTRLTVV.

This clonotype was seen a handful of times. The CDR3 DNA sequence: TGTGCCAGCAACTCGGGACTGTACTATGGCTACACCTTC. This codes for CASNSGLYYGYTF. The chain is built from TRBV28 and TRBJ1-2, with D tentatively TRBD1 (5 bases). The CDR3 totals 13 residues. The ends were cut back, 7 bases at V and 3 bases at J, with 12 bases in the middle. Germline CDR1 is MDHEN and CDR2 is SYDVKM.

This clonotype was detected many times. The gene calls are TRBV7-2 and TRBJ1-5, with a tentative D call TRBD1 (5 bases). Germline V lookup: CDR1 SGHTA, CDR2 FQGNSA. The CDR3 totals 14 residues. Trimming shortened V by 5 bases and J by 7 bases, and 15 bases separated the two germline ends. CDR3 nucleotides: TGTGCCAGCAGCCTACGGACGGGGGAACAGCCCCAGCATTTT. Its translation is CASSLRTGEQPQHF.

Remarks on this clonotype: A much larger clonotype is one base distant, so this may be a read error. The chain combines TRBV15 with TRBJ1-6; D perhaps matches TRBD1 (5 bases). The CDR3 length is 16 residues. V was clipped by 4 bases and J by 4 bases, with 14 bases between them. Germline V CDR1 and CDR2: LNHNV, YYDKDF (reference sequence). For the CDR3, the DNA is TGTGCCACCAGCAACCGGGGCAGGAGGTATAATTCACCCCTCCACTTT. Its translation is CATSNRGRRYNSPLHF.

The chain links TRBV4-2 to TRBJ1-6; no clear D gene. The germline V gene encodes CDR1 LGHNA and CDR2 YNFKEQ. The V gene lost 0 bases and the J gene lost 2 bases, with 5 bases spanning the gap. CDR3 length: 15 residues. The CDR3 bases are TGTGCCAGCAGCCAAGACGGTGCCTATAATTCACCCCTCCACTTT. Encoded protein: CASSQDGAYNSPLHF.

For this clonotype: With a much larger clone just one base away, this may be a read error. The rearrangement uses TRBV6-1 and TRBJ2-1; a possible D gene is TRBD1 (6 bases). Germline V CDR1 and CDR2: MNHNS, SASEGT. V gave up 7 bases and J gave up 3 bases, with 16 bases separating them. The CDR3 is 15 amino acids. This CDR3 reads CASNLAWGHYNEQFF. For the CDR3, the DNA is TGTGCCAGCAACTTAGCGTGGGGGCACTACAATGAGCAGTTCTTC.

The CDR3 reads CASSEATPTGELFF. The CDR3 DNA reads TGTGCCAGCAGTGAAGCGACCCCGACCGGGGAGCTGTTTTTT. V is TRBV6-1 and J is TRBJ2-2; D uncertain. This CDR3 region has 14 residues. Germline CDR1 and CDR2: MNHNS and SASEGT. Trimming took off 0 bases at V and 5 bases at J, with 7 bases between the two ends.

This clonotype was counted only a few times. Here the CDR3 DNA reads TGCAGTGCCCATCCGGGAGGCTACAATGAGCAGTTCTTC. This codes for CSAHPGGYNEQFF. The chain is built from TRBV20-1 and TRBJ2-1; 7 nucleotides agree with TRBD2. CDR3 size: 13 residues. Looked up from germline, CDR1 is DFQATT and CDR2 is SNEGSKA (reference sequence). V lost 6 bases to trimming and J lost 3 bases; unmatched junction nucleotides: 5.

This clonotype was counted between two and nine times. V is TRBV20-1 and J is TRBJ2-2; D uncertain. Deletions cut 2 bases from V and 0 bases from J, with 4 bases between. This CDR3 contains 13 residues. Germline V CDR1 and CDR2: DFQATT, SNEGSKA (reference sequence). CDR3 sequence reads: CSARLANTGELFF. CDR3 nucleotides: TGCAGTGCTAGACTGGCGAACACCGGGGAGCTGTTTTTT.

This clonotype turned up a few times. The genes are TRBV7-6 and TRBJ2-5, with D maybe TRBD1 (6 bases). This CDR3 contains 13 residues. V shed 6 bases and J shed 2 bases, with 10 bases lying between them. Germline CDR1 SGHVS, CDR2 FNYEAQ. The DNA of the CDR3 is TGTGCCAGCAGACCTGGACAGCAAGAGACCCAGTACTTC. This codes for CASRPGQQETQYF.

CDR3 protein: CSVVGRGVTNEQYF. CDR3 nucleotides: TGCAGCGTGGTCGGGCGCGGGGTGACTAACGAGCAGTACTTC. The chain recombines TRBV29-1 with TRBJ2-7, with D possibly TRBD2 on 6 matching bases. Germline V CDR1 and CDR2: SQVTM, ANQGSEA. The CDR3 covers 14 residues. V was shortened by 6 bases and J by 5 bases, with 20 bases between the two germline ends.

For the CDR3, the DNA is TGTGCCAGCAGCCACTCCCTTTGGGAGCAGTACTTC. Translated, it gives CASSHSLWEQYF. The V and J genes are TRBV6-6 and TRBJ2-7; D call uncertain. The CDR3 spans 12 residues. Trimming shortened V by 6 bases and J by 7 bases, and 13 bases separated the two germline ends. From germline, CDR1 is MNHNY and CDR2 SVGAGI (reference sequence).

This clonotype has a handful of counts. V and J are TRBV4-3 and TRBJ2-6; D is undetermined. The CDR3 runs 16 residues. Germline V lookup: CDR1 LGHNA, CDR2 YSLEER. Trimming removed 4 bases from V and 0 bases from J, with 10 bases in between. CDR3 nucleotides: TGCGCCAGCAGCCGAATCCAAGCCTCTGGGGCCAACGTCCTGACTTTC. Translated, it gives CASSRIQASGANVLTF.

This clonotype was recorded at least ten times. The chain links TRBV6-1 to TRBJ2-5; D may be TRBD1 (6 bases). Looked up from germline, CDR1 is MNHNS and CDR2 is SASEGT. This CDR3 spans 14 amino acids. Trimming left V 5 bases short and J 2 bases short, with 12 bases between. DNA of the CDR3: TGTGCCAGCAGTTATGGGACAACTCAAGAGACCCAGTACTTC. Translation gives CASSYGTTQETQYF.

This clonotype was recorded at least ten times. This chain joins TRBV7-2 and TRBJ2-1; D ambiguous. This CDR3 comprises 12 residues. Between the trimmed V and J ends, which lost 6 bases and 15 bases, there was a span of 18 bases. Germline values: CDR1 SGHTA, CDR2 FQGNSA. DNA for the CDR3: TGTGCCAGCAGTTTCCCCCCGGGTAGTCTGTTCTTC. Its protein is CASSFPPGSLFF.

This rearrangement joins TRBV9 to TRBJ1-1, with D perhaps matching TRBD1 (6 bases). V shed 3 bases and J shed 10 bases, with 22 bases lying between them. The CDR3 totals 15 residues. Germline loops: CDR1 SGDLS, CDR2 YYNGEE. In nucleotides, the CDR3 is TGTGCCAGCAGCGGACCAAAGACAGGATCCTATGGAGCTTTCTTT. Translation gives CASSGPKTGSYGAFF.

This clonotype was counted a single time. The genes are TRBV7-9 and TRBJ2-7, with 9 bases fitting TRBD1. The CDR3 is 16 residues long. Germline V gives CDR1 SEHNR, CDR2 FQNEAQ (reference sequence). The ends lost 3 bases at V and 5 bases at J; junction bases unmatched: 11. CDR3 coding DNA: TGTGCCAGCAGCTTTCCCCTGACAGGGGGTACGGACGAGCAGTACTTC. This codes for CASSFPLTGGTDEQYF.

Written as DNA, the CDR3 is TGCAGTGCCAGGGCCTTGGGAACAGGGCTACTCCGCAATCAGCCCCAGCATTTT. It specifies CSARALGTGLLRNQPQHF. V usage is TRBV20-1 and J usage is TRBJ1-5; D might be TRBD1 (6 bases). The V end was cut by 6 bases, the J end by 2 bases, with 26 bases between. This CDR3 region has 18 residues. Per the germline V gene, CDR1 is DFQATT and CDR2 is SNEGSKA (reference sequence).

The V call is TRBV20-1, the J call TRBJ1-4; D may be TRBD1 (6 bases). The V and J ends lost 6 bases and 0 bases respectively, with 17 bases between them. CDR1 is DFQATT, CDR2 SNEGSKA, per germline (reference sequence). The CDR3 spans 16 residues. CDR3 nucleotides: TGCAGTGCCCCGGACAGTCCCCTTGCAACTAATGAAAAACTGTTTTTT. This translates into CSAPDSPLATNEKLFF.

This rearrangement joins TRBV6-2 or TRBV6-3 to TRBJ1-6; no definite D call. V shed 6 bases and J shed 8 bases, with 17 bases lying between them. The CDR3 runs to 15 residues. CDR1 and CDR2 from the germline V gene are MNHEY and SVGEGT. The chain's CDR3 is CASSPISNMDSPLHF. The CDR3 coding sequence is TGTGCCAGCAGCCCGATTTCGAATATGGATTCACCCCTCCACTTT.

The chain couples TRBV2 to TRBJ2-1; TRBD2 matches 8 bases. Trimming removed 6 bases from V and 8 bases from J; junction bases left unmatched: 9. There are 14 residues in the CDR3. Germline assignment: CDR1 SNHLY and CDR2 FYNNEI. The CDR3: CASRDVGGAYEQFF. In nucleotides, the CDR3 is TGTGCCAGCAGGGACGTCGGGGGGGCCTATGAGCAGTTCTTC.